These 6 T cell receptor beta chains originate from one sample sequenced in a study of cytomegalovirus exposure and HLA in healthy donors. The PCR ran on 60 Vbeta and 13 Jbeta primers. Libraries were prepared by immunoSEQ multiplex PCR; TCRdb keeps only in-frame clonotypes and omits some of them. This table has about 160,000 clones, roughly 82% appearing once. Source material: PBMCs. Receptors were obtained from a man aged 45 to 65 in good health and CMV-seropositive.

This chain connects TRBV18 to TRBJ1-5; a possible D gene is TRBD1 (5 bases). CDR3 length: 13 residues. V dropped 1 base and J dropped 7 bases, with 8 bases sitting between them. CDR1 is KGHSH, CDR2 LQKENI, per germline. The CDR3 nucleotides read TGTGCCAGCTCACCACGGGGCGAGCAGCCCCAGCATTTT. As protein: CASSPRGEQPQHF.

The CDR3 DNA sequence: TGTGCCAGCAGCGTTTCCGGGACAGACAATGAGCAGTTCTTC. Residues: CASSVSGTDNEQFF. This chain links TRBV7-3 with TRBJ2-1, with TRBD1 matching 7 bases. Germline CDR1 is SGHTA and CDR2 is FQGTGA. The length of the CDR3 is 14 residues. Trimming cost V 5 bases and J 5 bases; bases outside gene matches: 6. The full variable domain, with the rest looked up from reference TRBV7-3 and TRBJ2-1, is GAGVSQTPSNKVTEKGKYVELRCDPISGHTALYWYRQSLGQGPEFLIYFQGTGAADDSGLPNDRFFAVRPEGSVSTLKIQRTERGDSAVYLCASSVSGTDNEQFFGPGTRLTVL.

This clone was detected once. The chain recombines TRBV19 with TRBJ1-2; 9 bases line up with TRBD1. Germline assignment: CDR1 LNHDA and CDR2 SQIVND (reference sequence). Trimming removed 7 bases from V and 7 bases from J; junction bases left unmatched: 16. The CDR3 extends over 16 amino acids. The CDR3 DNA reads as TGTGCCAGTAATAGACCCGCCGGGACAGGGAAAACTGGCTACACCTTC. Protein: CASNRPAGTGKTGYTF. Variable domain in full (rest from reference TRBV19 and TRBJ1-2): DGGITQSPKYLFRKEGQNVTLSCEQNLNHDAMYWYRQDPGQGLRLIYYSQIVNDFQKGDIAEGYSVSREKKESFPLTVTSAQKNPTAFYLCASNRPAGTGKTGYTFGSGTRLTVV.

This chain connects TRBV6-5 to TRBJ1-3; no firm D call. This CDR3 contains 13 residues. V dropped 6 bases and J dropped 0 bases, with 6 bases sitting between them. CDR1 and CDR2 (germline): MNHEY, SVGAGI. This CDR3 reads CASSEGSGNTIYF. CDR3 DNA sequence: TGTGCCAGCAGCGAGGGCTCTGGAAACACCATATATTTT.

In its sample, this clone was seen a few times. The chain combines TRBV30 with TRBJ1-4; 12 positions match TRBD1. V was pared by 2 bases and J by 8 bases, with 9 bases of the junction left unmatched. This CDR3 comprises 16 residues. The germline CDR1 and CDR2 sequences are GTSNPN and SVGIG (reference sequence). The CDR3 DNA reads as TGTGCCTGGAGTACCGGGACAGGGGGCGCCGGGGAAAAACTGTTTTTT. Residues: CAWSTGTGGAGEKLFF.

The rearrangement joins TRBV6-5 to TRBJ1-5; TRBD1 might be the D (5 bases). There are 13 residues in the CDR3. Germline V gene sequence: CDR1 MNHEY, CDR2 SVGAGI. V dropped 6 bases and J dropped 7 bases, with 13 bases sitting between them. The CDR3 loop reads CASSSGARQPQHF. In DNA form, the CDR3 reads TGTGCCAGCAGCAGCGGGGCGAGGCAGCCCCAGCATTTT.